The T cell receptor beta chain under discussion was sequenced for a study of regulatory T cells in long-lasting Graves disease. This clonotype was recorded many times. Antigen specificity is unknown. Time point indicated: persistent/refractory GD, antithyroid drugs over 5 years with positive TRAb. The authors made the TCR library using RNA they extracted from PBMCs. Doctors identified Graves' disease using the American Thyroid Association guidelines. Points from the study as a whole: Repertoires from persistent disease leaned toward TRBV28, TRBJ1-2 and TRBJ2-5. Accuracy could have been hurt by small sample size.

V was pared by 2 bases and J by 3 bases, with 5 bases of the junction left unmatched. CDR3 length equals 15 residues. The V gene's germline CDR1 is SGHTA and CDR2 FQGTGA. HTBI primers from iRepertoire and Arm-PCR of CDR3 regions yielded the TCR beta libraries. Each CDR3 protein is one row after TCRdb ran MiXCR on the multiplex PCR reads. Of 350,000 to 450,000 distinct CDR3 sequences listed, around 23% are singletons. Source: peripheral blood mononuclear cells (PBMCs), taken when the disease was refractory, from a patient treated with antithyroid drugs. The gene calls are TRBV7-3 and TRBJ2-7, with 9 bases aligning to TRBD1. This TCR was sampled from a woman aged 40 to 55 with Graves disease. The CDR3 protein is CASSLSGTGIYEQYF. CDR3 nucleotides: TGTGCCAGCAGCTTATCGGGGACAGGGATCTACGAGCAGTACTTC.